This TCR beta chain was recovered during a study of blood T cell repertoires in COVID-19. The CDR3 is made up of 18 amino acids. Germline V gene lookup returns CDR1 SGHTA and CDR2 FQGNSA. V gave up 1 base and J gave up 0 bases; unmatched junction bases: 9. Original analysis: Estimates of nucleated cell counts were drawn from the amplification of reference gene primers. The assay was immunoSEQ multiplex PCR, and TCRdb's table has in-frame clones only and misses some. That table furnishes V, J and clone size, whereas the DNA furnished D and trimming. The data show roughly 200,000 clones, with roughly 84% seen just once and roughly 7.2% held by the top ten.

Sequencing was carried out using PBMCs or T cells enriched from blood (not recorded which). The receptor was isolated from a man aged 30-40 years in a cohort exposed to, infected with or recovered from COVID-19 (not recorded which). The chain is built from TRBV7-2 and TRBJ2-4, with TRBD2 identical over 7 bases. In DNA, the CDR3 is TGTGCCAGCAGCTTAGGGCCTCGGGCGGGGGTAGCCAAAAACATTCAGTACTTC. Translating gives CASSLGPRAGVAKNIQYF. The entire variable domain, with the rest obtained from reference TRBV7-2 and TRBJ2-4, is as follows: GAGVSQSPSNKVTEKGKDVELRCDPISGHTALYWYRQSLGQGLEFLIYFQGNSAPDKSGLPSDRFSAERTGGSVSTLTIQRTQQEDSAVYLCASSLGPRAGVAKNIQYFGAGTRLSVL.